This T cell receptor (beta chain) was identified during a study of T cells in tuberculosis. Points from the study as a whole: Samples were chosen by availability of cryopreserved specimens. Smaller alpha distances in active tuberculosis partly reflected shorter CDR3-alpha lengths.

This clone was recorded only once. The antigen remains undetermined. Clones were sequenced by immunoSEQ multiplex PCR, and TCRdb holds only the in-frame ones, with some missing. This sample carries tens of thousands of clones, roughly 96% of them seen once, and the ten largest clones take over 6.5%. V lost 5 bases, J lost 7 bases, and 20 bases lay in between. The germline V gene has CDR1 MNHEY and CDR2 SMNVEV (reference sequence). This CDR3 is 15 amino acids long. The sequencing input was PBMCs. This clonotype originated in a donor aged 10-30 years with latent tuberculosis or without tuberculosis infection. The chain has TRBV27 and TRBJ1-1; possible D gene TRBD1, 5 bases. The CDR3 DNA reads TGTGCCAGCAGTCTCCAGGGCAGGGCGCTATTTGAAGCTTTCTTT. Translation: CASSLQGRALFEAFF.